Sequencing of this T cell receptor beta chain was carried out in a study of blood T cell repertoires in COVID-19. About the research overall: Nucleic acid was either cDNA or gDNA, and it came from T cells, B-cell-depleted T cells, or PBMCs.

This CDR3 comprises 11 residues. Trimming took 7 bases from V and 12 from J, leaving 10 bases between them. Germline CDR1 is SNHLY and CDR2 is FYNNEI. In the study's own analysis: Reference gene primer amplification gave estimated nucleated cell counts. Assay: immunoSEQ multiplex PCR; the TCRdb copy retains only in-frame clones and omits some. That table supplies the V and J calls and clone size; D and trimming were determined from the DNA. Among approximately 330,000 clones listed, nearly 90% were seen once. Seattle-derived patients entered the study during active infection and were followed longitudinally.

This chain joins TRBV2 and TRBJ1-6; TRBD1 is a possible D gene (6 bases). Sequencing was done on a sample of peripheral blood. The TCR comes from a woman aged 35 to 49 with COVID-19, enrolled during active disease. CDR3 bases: TGTGCCAGCACCACAGGGATACCCCTCCACTTT. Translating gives CASTTGIPLHF.